This TCR beta chain was recorded in a study of early T cells in non-severe SARS-CoV-2 infection. TCRdb reprocessed the 5' RACE reads with MiXCR, giving one entry per CDR3 protein. The table includes over 85,000 distinct CDR3 sequences, around an eighth detected once. The length of the CDR3 is 15 residues. CDR1 is MDHEN, CDR2 SYDVKM, per germline. Trimming removed 6 bases from V and 3 bases from J, with 18 bases in between. The TCR comes from an adult who was a healthcare worker with PCR-confirmed SARS-CoV-2 infection or an uninfected control (not recorded which). The rearrangement links TRBV28 to TRBJ2-7; D assignment may be TRBD1 or TRBD2 (5 bases each). Sequences were derived from whole blood, sampled at baseline. The DNA for the CDR3 is TGTGCCAGCAGCCCCCCCCGGGGCAACAGCTACGAGCAGTACTTC. It translates to CASSPPRGNSYEQYF.